Reported below is one T cell receptor beta chain. This clonotype was seen a handful of times. Its antigen remains unidentified. It has no much larger one-base neighbor in the sample; base qualities were not kept. The data derive from a study of identical twins (dated by TCRdb to about 2016). With regard to the full study: To test whether fetal clonotypes persist, the study used deep sequencing on TCR alpha and beta repertoires from monozygotic twins, unrelated adults of various ages, and cord blood. To rule out contamination, replicate twin experiments were performed at different times with different library preparation protocols.

Findings and caveats that apply to the study as a whole: Recombination models systematically underestimated out-of-frame TCR alpha sharing in monozygotic twins but agreed with sharing between unrelated individuals. Invariant T cells such as MAIT and iNKT could partly confound zero-insertion analyses, though diverse VJ usage argued against this for most clonotypes. Abundant cord blood beta clonotypes carried fewer insertions; young adult naive repertoires showed a weaker similar trend, while memory repertoires showed none. Out-of-frame TCR alpha sequences shared between twins showed an excess of low generation-probability sequences compared with coincidental sharing between unrelated individuals. Because the same donors could not be followed over many years, the conclusions depended on cross-sectional statistical analysis. The excess sharing between twins in beta out-of-frame sequences was weaker because fewer shared sequences reduced the signal-to-noise ratio.

Preparation of the library involved 5' RACE. The reads were generated on an Illumina HiSeq 2000. Template switching added a universal primer binding site, and the final cDNA carried a unique molecular identifier that allowed TCR cDNA molecules to be counted accurately. Specific primers in the conserved constant-segment region were used to synthesize first-strand cDNA for TCR alpha and beta chains. To control for contamination, every cDNA library was double barcoded, receiving both a SMART-Mk sample barcode and Illumina barcodes. TruSeq adapter sequences, together with Illumina sample barcodes, were added in two successive PCR steps. TCR alpha and beta cDNA libraries were sequenced on the Illumina HiSeq platform with custom primers. From the authors' description of their analysis: Unique molecular identifiers were extracted from raw reads with MiGEC, and CDR3 positions were determined with MiXCR. For each individual, recombination models were inferred using an EM algorithm with the repgenHMM and IGoR tools. The analysis of shared clonotypes was done with the tcR package in R, with sharing normalized by the product of cloneset sizes. To study raw recombination free of thymic and clonal selection effects, out-of-frame nonproductive sequences were analyzed. Using fastp at Q25 and MiXCR, TCRdb reprocessed the public reads and kept productive beta chains. Rows are unified per CDR3 protein, each entry keeping the most common DNA and genes. None of the V and J calls come from the authors' own analysis; TCRdb made them. In all, the sample holds 500,000 to 550,000 distinct CDR3 sequences, and approximately 20% of those were seen once. The ten largest clonotypes hold roughly 0.5% of the sample.

Only healthy Caucasian donors were included. Three pairs of female monozygotic twins, all aged roughly 18 to 29 years, made up the twin cohort. Positive isolation kits from Invitrogen were used to isolate the CD4+ and CD8+ T cell populations. CDR3 length: 10 amino acids, cysteine to phenylalanine. Only the CDR3 DNA is retained, 30 bases long and in frame from the first base. In the germline V gene (reference sequence), CDR1 corresponds to DFQATT and CDR2 to SNEGSKA. These data also formed part of another study, on yellow fever vaccine responses in identical twins. In that second paper, the authors write: The T cell response to vaccination in identical twins was reported by the authors to appear partly convergent and partly personalized. In identical twins, the study followed T cell clones that responded to the vaccine with precision.

The sequence is built from TRBV20-1 and TRBJ1-2, and 10 junction bases match TRBD1. The sequencing input was CD4+ T cells sorted from blood. The clonotype comes from a woman aged 18-35 years in good health. The CDR3 protein is CGGQGRGYTF. The nucleotide sequence reads TGCGGGGGACAGGGGCGAGGCTACACCTTC.